Listed below are T cell receptor beta chains from one sample, sequenced in a study of cytomegalovirus exposure and HLA in healthy donors. Here immunoSEQ multiplex PCR was the method, and the copy in TCRdb shows in-frame clones only, minus some. Among over 75,000 clones listed, about 67% were seen once. Sequenced material: PBMCs. The source of these receptors is a man aged 25 to 40 in good health and CMV-seronegative. Both conserved end residues are part of each CDR3. Each record gives: D gene, clone size, J gene, V gene, CDR3 DNA, CDR3 protein. A D gene is named only where the DNA matches it firmly. For some rows the clone size is stated as once, few or many, or as a class when expanded; others skip it.

-	-	TRBJ1-1	TRBV6-1	TGTGCCAGCAGTGCTAAGACAGTGGAGAGTACTGAAGCTTTCTTT	CASSAKTVESTEAFF
-	few	TRBJ1-1	TRBV19	TGTGCCAGTAGCCTTTCGACAGTTTTCTTT	CASSLSTVFF
TRBD1	-	TRBJ1-2	TRBV7-8	TGTGCCAGCAGCTTAGCGCACGGGACAGGGTATGGCTACACCTTC	CASSLAHGTGYGYTF
-	-	TRBJ1-5	TRBV30	TGTGCCGCCGGGGCCGGGGGGGCCCAGCATTTT	CAAGAGGAQHF
-	-	TRBJ2-7	TRBV7-6	TGTGCCAGCAGCTTAGTAGCGACCCCCTACGAGCAGTACTTC	CASSLVATPYEQYF
-	-	TRBJ2-7	TRBV15	TGTGCCACCAGCAGAGATCTGACAGGTTATACCTACGAGCAGTACTTC	CATSRDLTGYTYEQYF
TRBD1	-	TRBJ1-1	TRBV19	TGTGCCAGTAGTATTGGGACAGAATGGATGAACACTGAAGCTTTCTTT	CASSIGTEWMNTEAFF
TRBD1	-	TRBJ2-5	TRBV27	TGTGCCAGCAGTTTCTACCGACAGGGGGTGGAGACCCAGTACTTC	CASSFYRQGVETQYF
-	-	TRBJ2-1	TRBV5-1	TGCGCCAGCAGCTTGCTTGTGAGCTCCTACAATGAGCAGTTCTTC	CASSLLVSSYNEQFF
-	few	TRBJ1-1	TRBV4-1	TGCGCCAGCAGCCAAGATACGGGGAACACTGAAGCTTTCTTT	CASSQDTGNTEAFF
-	-	TRBJ2-7	TRBV7-2	TGTGCCAGCAGCCCGGTGGGGGCCGAGCAGTACTTC	CASSPVGAEQYF
-	few	TRBJ2-3	TRBV27	TGTGCCAGCAGTTTCATGAGCACAGATACGCAGTATTTT	CASSFMSTDTQYF
TRBD1	-	TRBJ1-2	TRBV5-4	TGTGCCAGCAGTTTGGACAGGGGCTATGGCTACACCTTC	CASSLDRGYGYTF
TRBD1	-	TRBJ2-7	TRBV29-1	TGCAGCGTATCTGAGGGGGCGGGCTCCTACGAGCAGTACTTC	CSVSEGAGSYEQYF
-	-	TRBJ1-1	TRBV9	TGTGCCAGCAGCGTAGGAAGCAGGTCGGATGAAGCTTTCTTT	CASSVGSRSDEAFF
-	-	TRBJ2-7	TRBV27	TGTGCCAGCAGCACCGGGGGAGTCTACGAGCAGTACTTC	CASSTGGVYEQYF
TRBD1	once	TRBJ1-1	TRBV2	TGTGCCAGCAGAGGGGACAGGGGACCCCTTGAAGCTTTCTTT	CASRGDRGPLEAFF
TRBD1	once	TRBJ1-1	TRBV30	TGTGCCTGGATGAAGGGGATGGGACAGGGAGGAACTGAAGCTTTCTTT	CAWMKGMGQGGTEAFF
-	-	TRBJ1-1	TRBV10-3	TGTGCCATCAGTGAAATACCGACGGGAAACACTGAAGCTTTCTTT	CAISEIPTGNTEAFF
TRBD1	-	TRBJ1-4	TRBV6-5	TGTGCCAGCAAAAAGGGACAGCTTAATGAAAAACTGTTTTTT	CASKKGQLNEKLFF
TRBD1	-	TRBJ1-1	TRBV25-1	TGTGCCAGCAGTGCGGGACAGGGTAACACTGAAGCTTTCTTT	CASSAGQGNTEAFF
TRBD1	once	TRBJ2-7	TRBV5-6	TGTGCCAGCAGCGGGGACAGCCACGAGCAGTACTTC	CASSGDSHEQYF
TRBD1	-	TRBJ1-4	TRBV29-1	TGCAGCGTTGAAGAGGGACAGGGGGCGCGTAATGAAAAACTGTTTTTT	CSVEEGQGARNEKLFF
TRBD1	-	TRBJ2-4	TRBV7-2	TGTGCCAGCAGCTCCGTGACAGGGTCCCACTTC	CASSSVTGSHF
-	-	TRBJ1-2	TRBV5-1	TGCGCCAGCAGCCCCGAACAGGCCGTCTATGGCTACACCTTC	CASSPEQAVYGYTF
-	-	TRBJ2-1	TRBV19	TGTGCCAGTAGTCGTTACCAGGGACACTACAATGAGCAGTTCTTC	CASSRYQGHYNEQFF
-	once	TRBJ1-2	TRBV15	TGTGCCACCAGCCCTACGACAGGAACCTATGGCTACACCTTC	CATSPTTGTYGYTF
TRBD2	-	TRBJ2-7	TRBV29-1	TGCAGCGTTGGCCTAGCGGGGTACTACGAGCAGTACTTC	CSVGLAGYYEQYF
TRBD1	-	TRBJ2-3	TRBV5-1	TGCGCCAGCAGCCGAGACAGGGGAGATACGCAGTATTTT	CASSRDRGDTQYF
-	-	TRBJ2-2	TRBV18	TGTGCCAGCTCACCTTATTTGGCGACACAGGTCGGGGAGCTGTTTTTT	CASSPYLATQVGELFF
TRBD1	-	TRBJ2-7	TRBV29-1	TGCAGCGTCCTCGGACAGGGGAGATACTACGAGCAGTACTTC	CSVLGQGRYYEQYF
-	-	TRBJ1-3	TRBV7-9	TGTGCCAGCAGCTTATATACAGACTCTGGAAACACCATATATTTT	CASSLYTDSGNTIYF
-	-	TRBJ2-3	TRBV5-4	TGTGCCAGCAGCAGTGAGGGTATCGCAGATACGCAGTATTTT	CASSSEGIADTQYF
TRBD1	-	TRBJ1-5	TRBV30	TGTGCCTGGAGATCGGCGGGACAGGGTGAGGTCCAGCCCCAGCATTTT	CAWRSAGQGEVQPQHF
-	-	TRBJ1-1	TRBV20-1	TGCAGTGCTCTACGAGGGGCTTTCTTT	CSALRGAFF
TRBD1	-	TRBJ2-7	TRBV27	TGTGCCAGCAGTCCAAGTCCCGGGACAGGTACCTACGAGCAGTACTTC	CASSPSPGTGTYEQYF
TRBD2	-	TRBJ2-1	TRBV19	TGTGCCAGTAGTATCCGGGGGGGCGGGTACAATGAGCAGTTCTTC	CASSIRGGGYNEQFF
TRBD2	-	TRBJ2-2	TRBV27	TGTGCCAGCATTAGTGCGGGAGGTAAAACCGGGGAGCTGTTTTTT	CASISAGGKTGELFF
-	-	TRBJ1-4	TRBV19	TGTGCCAGTAAGGAGTTAACGGGTGGTGAAAAACTGTTTTTT	CASKELTGGEKLFF
-	-	TRBJ1-5	TRBV7-2	TGTGCCAGCAGCGATATACAGGGAGCGAATCAGCCCCAGCATTTT	CASSDIQGANQPQHF
TRBD1	medium-sized	TRBJ1-1	TRBV4-3	TGCGCCAGCAGCCAAGTAATTTCTGACGGACAGGACAACACTGAAGCTTTCTTT	CASSQVISDGQDNTEAFF
-	-	TRBJ1-5	TRBV6-6	TGTGCCAGCAGACCCCCCCAGGGGAGCGATCAGCCCCAGCATTTT	CASRPPQGSDQPQHF
-	once	TRBJ2-6	TRBV30	TGTGCCTGGAGTACCGGGACTTCTAGCTCTGGGGCCAACGTCCTGACTTTC	CAWSTGTSSSGANVLTF
-	-	TRBJ2-1	TRBV7-6	TGTGCCAGCAGCTTACAGGGCTATGAGCAGTTCTTC	CASSLQGYEQFF
-	few	TRBJ1-1	TRBV7-9	TGTGCCAGCAGCCTTACAGGGATCGACACTGAAGCTTTCTTT	CASSLTGIDTEAFF
-	-	TRBJ1-5	TRBV6-5	TGTGCCAGCAGTTACCAGCGGGGGCCCCAGCATTTT	CASSYQRGPQHF
-	once	TRBJ1-1	TRBV6-6	TGTGCCAGCAGTTACTCAGTAGTTATAGATGAAGCTTTCTTT	CASSYSVVIDEAFF
-	-	TRBJ2-7	TRBV11-2	TGTGCCAGCAGCTTAGCCAGGCAGGAGGGCTTCTACGAGCAGTACTTC	CASSLARQEGFYEQYF
-	-	TRBJ1-2	TRBV19	TGTGCCAGTAGTATGGAGGGAATCCATGGCTACACCTTC	CASSMEGIHGYTF
-	-	TRBJ1-1	TRBV4-1	TGCGCCAGCAGCCAGGACAGCGAAGCTTTCTTT	CASSQDSEAFF
-	-	TRBJ1-4	TRBV5-1	TGCGCCAGCAGCTTGGAGTCTCAGGGGAGTGAAAAACTGTTTTTT	CASSLESQGSEKLFF
TRBD2	once	TRBJ2-3	TRBV28	TGTGCCAGCAGCTCCATGACTGAACTAGCGGGATTCACAGATACGCAGTATTTT	CASSSMTELAGFTDTQYF